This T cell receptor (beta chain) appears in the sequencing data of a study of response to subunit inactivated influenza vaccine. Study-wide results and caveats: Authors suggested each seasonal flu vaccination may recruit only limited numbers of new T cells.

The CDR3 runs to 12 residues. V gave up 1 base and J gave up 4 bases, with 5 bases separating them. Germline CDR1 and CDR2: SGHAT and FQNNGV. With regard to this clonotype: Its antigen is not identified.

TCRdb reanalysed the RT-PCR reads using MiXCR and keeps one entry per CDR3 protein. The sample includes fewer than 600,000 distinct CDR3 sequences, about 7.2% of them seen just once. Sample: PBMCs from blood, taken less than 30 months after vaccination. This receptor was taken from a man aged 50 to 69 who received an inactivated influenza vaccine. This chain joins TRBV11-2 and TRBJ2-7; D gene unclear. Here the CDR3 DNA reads TGTGCCAGCAGCTTAGGTTGGTACGAGCAGTACTTC. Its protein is CASSLGWYEQYF.